This is a list of T cell receptor beta chains from one sample in a study of blood T cell repertoires in COVID-19. Using immunoSEQ multiplex PCR, the repertoire was profiled, and TCRdb retains in-frame clones only, with some absent. Of some 430,000 clones in the sample, about 90% were seen once. The specimen was PBMCs or T cells enriched from blood (not recorded which). The receptors originated from a man in his late teens or twenties who had recovered from COVID-19. The CDR3 runs from the conserved cysteine through the conserved F or W. A D gene is named only where the DNA matches it firmly. A row's size may be missing; if present it is once, few, many or a size class.

V gene: TRBV5-4; clone size: NA; J gene: TRBJ2-3; D gene: TRBD2; CDR3 protein: CASSYSGTSGDTQYF; CDR3 DNA: TGTGCCAGCAGCTACTCCGGGACTAGCGGAGATACGCAGTATTTT
V gene: TRBV9; clone size: NA; J gene: TRBJ1-3; D gene: TRBD1; CDR3 protein: CASSVRDRAGNTIYF; CDR3 DNA: TGTGCCAGCAGCGTGAGGGACAGGGCTGGAAACACCATATATTTT
V gene: TRBV19; clone size: NA; J gene: TRBJ1-4; D gene: NA; CDR3 protein: CASSVSESTNEKLFF; CDR3 DNA: TGTGCCAGTAGTGTATCCGAAAGCACTAATGAAAAACTGTTTTTT
V gene: TRBV10-1; clone size: NA; J gene: TRBJ2-1; D gene: TRBD2; CDR3 protein: CASSEGLAGINEQFF; CDR3 DNA: TGCGCCAGCAGTGAGGGACTAGCGGGAATCAATGAGCAGTTCTTC
V gene: TRBV28; clone size: NA; J gene: TRBJ1-4; D gene: TRBD1; CDR3 protein: CASSPPLTGWGEKLFF; CDR3 DNA: TGTGCCAGCAGTCCTCCTTTGACAGGGTGGGGTGAAAAACTGTTTTTT
V gene: TRBV5-6; clone size: NA; J gene: TRBJ1-1; D gene: NA; CDR3 protein: CASSFPPGDTEAFF; CDR3 DNA: TGTGCCAGCAGCTTCCCCCCCGGGGACACTGAAGCTTTCTTT
V gene: TRBV19; clone size: NA; J gene: TRBJ1-5; D gene: NA; CDR3 protein: CASSIGSGAYQPQHF; CDR3 DNA: TGTGCCAGTAGTATTGGCTCAGGGGCATATCAGCCCCAGCATTTT
V gene: TRBV7-6; clone size: once; J gene: TRBJ1-5; D gene: TRBD1; CDR3 protein: CASSPYGQGGQPQHF; CDR3 DNA: TGTGCCAGCAGCCCTTATGGACAGGGCGGACAGCCCCAGCATTTT
V gene: TRBV7-3; clone size: NA; J gene: TRBJ1-1; D gene: TRBD1; CDR3 protein: CASSSQGYGTEAFF; CDR3 DNA: TGTGCCAGCAGCTCACAGGGGTATGGCACTGAAGCTTTCTTT
V gene: TRBV19; clone size: NA; J gene: TRBJ1-1; D gene: TRBD1; CDR3 protein: CATSPGQGATEAFF; CDR3 DNA: TGTGCCACTAGCCCGGGACAGGGGGCCACTGAAGCTTTCTTT
V gene: TRBV25-1; clone size: NA; J gene: TRBJ2-5; D gene: NA; CDR3 protein: CASSDRETQYF; CDR3 DNA: TGTGCCAGCAGTGATAGAGAGACCCAGTACTTC
V gene: TRBV15; clone size: NA; J gene: TRBJ2-1; D gene: NA; CDR3 protein: CATVRDIDYNEQFF; CDR3 DNA: TGTGCCACCGTCCGGGACATCGACTACAATGAGCAGTTCTTC
V gene: TRBV6-5; clone size: NA; J gene: TRBJ1-4; D gene: NA; CDR3 protein: CASSNRATNEKLFF; CDR3 DNA: TGTGCCAGCAGCAACAGAGCAACTAATGAAAAACTGTTTTTT
V gene: TRBV3-1/TRBV3-2; clone size: NA; J gene: TRBJ2-1; D gene: NA; CDR3 protein: CASSQTSGASYNEQFF; CDR3 DNA: TGTGCCAGCAGCCAAACGTCGGGAGCCTCATACAATGAGCAGTTCTTC
V gene: TRBV2; clone size: NA; J gene: TRBJ2-1; D gene: TRBD2; CDR3 protein: CASAGTSGYNEQFF; CDR3 DNA: TGTGCCAGTGCAGGGACTAGCGGGTACAATGAGCAGTTCTTC
V gene: TRBV4-1; clone size: NA; J gene: TRBJ2-7; D gene: TRBD1; CDR3 protein: CASSHGTGGDYEQYF; CDR3 DNA: TGCGCCAGCAGCCATGGGACAGGTGGAGACTACGAGCAGTACTTC
V gene: TRBV5-6; clone size: NA; J gene: TRBJ1-6; D gene: TRBD1; CDR3 protein: CASSIGTGSNSPLHF; CDR3 DNA: TGTGCCAGCAGCATAGGGACAGGGAGTAATTCACCCCTCCACTTT
V gene: TRBV7-8; clone size: once; J gene: TRBJ2-1; D gene: NA; CDR3 protein: CASSLRLSGTTYNEQFF; CDR3 DNA: TGTGCCAGCAGCTTAAGACTGAGCGGGACAACCTACAATGAGCAGTTCTTC
V gene: TRBV19; clone size: once; J gene: TRBJ2-7; D gene: TRBD2; CDR3 protein: CASSIWASGSLGEQYF; CDR3 DNA: TGTGCCAGTAGTATCTGGGCTAGCGGGAGTCTCGGTGAGCAGTACTTC
V gene: TRBV29-1; clone size: NA; J gene: TRBJ1-3; D gene: NA; CDR3 protein: CSVGSGAGNTIYF; CDR3 DNA: TGCAGCGTTGGGTCGGGAGCTGGAAACACCATATATTTT
V gene: TRBV30; clone size: NA; J gene: TRBJ1-5; D gene: NA; CDR3 protein: CAWSPGGGRYQPQHF; CDR3 DNA: TGTGCCTGGAGTCCCGGGGGGGGCAGGTACCAGCCCCAGCATTTT
V gene: TRBV19; clone size: NA; J gene: TRBJ2-1; D gene: TRBD2; CDR3 protein: CASSIDTSARVKFF; CDR3 DNA: TGTGCCAGTAGTATAGATACTAGCGCCAGAGTCAAGTTCTTC
V gene: TRBV14; clone size: NA; J gene: TRBJ2-5; D gene: NA; CDR3 protein: CASSQIERETQYF; CDR3 DNA: TGTGCCAGCAGCCAGATAGAACGGGAGACCCAGTACTTC
V gene: TRBV6-5; clone size: NA; J gene: TRBJ1-1; D gene: NA; CDR3 protein: CASTGYRNTEAFF; CDR3 DNA: TGTGCCAGCACAGGTTACCGGAACACTGAAGCTTTCTTT
V gene: TRBV5-1; clone size: NA; J gene: TRBJ2-5; D gene: NA; CDR3 protein: CASSLEGPYAGETQYF; CDR3 DNA: TGCGCCAGCAGCTTGGAGGGGCCCTATGCCGGAGAGACCCAGTACTTC
V gene: TRBV3-1/TRBV3-2; clone size: NA; J gene: TRBJ2-5; D gene: TRBD2; CDR3 protein: CASSQGTSGRETQYF; CDR3 DNA: TGTGCCAGCAGCCAAGGGACTAGCGGGAGGGAGACCCAGTACTTC
V gene: TRBV3-1/TRBV3-2; clone size: NA; J gene: TRBJ2-1; D gene: TRBD2; CDR3 protein: CASSQPSGTSVNEQFF; CDR3 DNA: TGTGCCAGCAGCCAACCCTCCGGGACTAGCGTAAATGAGCAGTTCTTC
V gene: TRBV15; clone size: NA; J gene: TRBJ1-5; D gene: TRBD1; CDR3 protein: CATSGQGKYQPQHF; CDR3 DNA: TGTGCCACCAGCGGACAGGGTAAATATCAGCCCCAGCATTTT
V gene: TRBV11-2; clone size: NA; J gene: TRBJ2-3; D gene: NA; CDR3 protein: CASSLEVTITDTQYF; CDR3 DNA: TGTGCCAGCAGCTTAGAGGTGACTATCACAGATACGCAGTATTTT
V gene: TRBV6-5; clone size: NA; J gene: TRBJ1-2; D gene: NA; CDR3 protein: CASKPEGGRGYTF; CDR3 DNA: TGTGCCAGCAAACCAGAGGGGGGGCGCGGCTACACCTTC
V gene: TRBV30; clone size: NA; J gene: TRBJ2-2; D gene: NA; CDR3 protein: CAWDVYVGELFF; CDR3 DNA: TGTGCCTGGGATGTCTACGTCGGGGAGCTGTTTTTT
V gene: TRBV27; clone size: NA; J gene: TRBJ2-7; D gene: TRBD2; CDR3 protein: CASLRAGGALHEQYF; CDR3 DNA: TGTGCCAGCCTGAGGGCCGGGGGGGCTCTCCACGAGCAGTACTTC
V gene: TRBV7-8; clone size: NA; J gene: TRBJ2-5; D gene: TRBD2; CDR3 protein: CASTPGSGGRETQYF; CDR3 DNA: TGTGCCAGCACCCCGGGGAGCGGGGGGCGGGAGACCCAGTACTTC
V gene: TRBV15; clone size: NA; J gene: TRBJ1-4; D gene: NA; CDR3 protein: CATSRSPTGGEKLFF; CDR3 DNA: TGTGCCACCAGCAGATCGCCTACCGGAGGTGAAAAACTGTTTTTT
V gene: TRBV18; clone size: NA; J gene: TRBJ2-7; D gene: NA; CDR3 protein: CASSAARVNYEQYF; CDR3 DNA: TGTGCCAGCTCAGCCGCCAGGGTCAACTACGAGCAGTACTTC
V gene: TRBV19; clone size: once; J gene: TRBJ1-2; D gene: NA; CDR3 protein: CASRRDFNYGYTF; CDR3 DNA: TGTGCCAGCCGGAGGGACTTTAACTATGGCTACACCTTC
V gene: TRBV4-1; clone size: once; J gene: TRBJ1-4; D gene: NA; CDR3 protein: CASSGGGGNHNEKLFF; CDR3 DNA: TGCGCCAGCAGCGGCGGAGGCGGGAACCATAATGAAAAACTGTTTTTT
V gene: TRBV2; clone size: NA; J gene: TRBJ1-3; D gene: NA; CDR3 protein: CASTMDSFISGNTIYF; CDR3 DNA: TGTGCCAGCACTATGGACAGCTTCATCTCTGGAAACACCATATATTTT
V gene: TRBV29-1; clone size: once; J gene: TRBJ1-2; D gene: TRBD1; CDR3 protein: CSVGDREYGYTF; CDR3 DNA: TGCAGCGTTGGTGACAGGGAGTATGGCTACACCTTC
V gene: TRBV27; clone size: NA; J gene: TRBJ1-1; D gene: NA; CDR3 protein: CASSLQMNTEAFF; CDR3 DNA: TGTGCCAGCAGTTTGCAGATGAACACTGAAGCTTTCTTT
V gene: TRBV3-1/TRBV3-2; clone size: NA; J gene: TRBJ2-3; D gene: NA; CDR3 protein: CASSQPGMMADTQYF; CDR3 DNA: TGTGCCAGCAGCCAACCCGGGATGATGGCAGATACGCAGTATTTT
V gene: TRBV6-5; clone size: once; J gene: TRBJ2-7; D gene: TRBD1; CDR3 protein: CASLDRVDGEQYF; CDR3 DNA: TGTGCCAGCCTGGACAGGGTGGATGGCGAGCAGTACTTC
V gene: TRBV6-2/TRBV6-3; clone size: once; J gene: TRBJ1-6; D gene: NA; CDR3 protein: CASSYQAGNSPLHF; CDR3 DNA: TGTGCCAGCAGTTATCAGGCTGGAAATTCACCCCTCCACTTT